This TCR beta chain was captured in a study of T cells in localized non-small cell lung cancer. Study observations and caveats: Heterogeneity stays possible, as sequencing covered only one tumor region.

Assay used: immunoSEQ multiplex PCR; TCRdb lists only in-frame clones, some missing. This sample has approximately 29,000 clones; 80% to 85% occur once, and the top ten carry around 5.3%. On this clone itself: The antigen remains unidentified.

Between the trimmed V and J ends, which lost 8 bases and 4 bases, there was a span of 11 bases. The CDR3 has 13 amino acids. Germline lookup yields CDR1 ENHRY and CDR2 SYGVKD. This sample comprised peripheral blood mononuclear cells, obtained before any cancer treatment. This receptor was taken from a man between 40 and 70 years old with stage III lung adenocarcinoma. The chain carries TRBV10-3 and TRBJ1-4; D remains unclear. CDR3 in DNA: TGTGCCATCGGGAAGGTAGTTAATGAAAAACTGTTTTTT. It codes for CAIGKVVNEKLFF.